The sequence of this T cell receptor beta chain was determined in a study of shared clonotypes between healthy human individuals. CDR3 size: 15 residues. Trimming removed 0 bases from V and 6 bases from J, with 16 bases in between. The V gene's germline CDR1 is SGHRS and CDR2 YFSETQ. The method was immunoSEQ multiplex PCR; TCRdb's version includes in-frame clones alone and lacks a portion of them. The table lists a few million clones, 90% to 97% of them singletons. This TCR came from a man between 18 and 35 years old in good health. The sequenced material came from naive CD4+ T cells sorted from blood. Indicated subset: CD45RA+ positively selected. The chain carries TRBV5-1 and TRBJ2-7, with D perhaps being TRBD1 or TRBD2 (6 bases each). Here the CDR3 reads CASSLAGGRAPEQYF. Written as DNA, the CDR3 is TGCGCCAGCAGCTTGGCCGGGGGCAGGGCCCCCGAGCAGTACTTC.